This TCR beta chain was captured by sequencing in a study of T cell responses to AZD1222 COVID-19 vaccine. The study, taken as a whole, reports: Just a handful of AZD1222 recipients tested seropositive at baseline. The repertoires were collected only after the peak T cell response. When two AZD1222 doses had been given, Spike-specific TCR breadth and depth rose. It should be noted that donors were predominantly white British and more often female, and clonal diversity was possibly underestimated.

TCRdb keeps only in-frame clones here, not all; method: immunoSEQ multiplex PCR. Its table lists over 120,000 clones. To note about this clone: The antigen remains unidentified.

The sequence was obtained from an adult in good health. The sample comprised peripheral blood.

CDR3 region: CASSLGAEAFF. DNA for the CDR3: TGTGCCAGCAGTTTGGGTGCTGAAGCTTTCTTT. The chain is built from TRBV27 and TRBJ1-1, with D uncertain. Germline loops: CDR1 MNHEY, CDR2 SMNVEV (reference sequence). The CDR3 has 11 amino acids. Trimming pared 3 bases from V and 6 bases from J, leaving 5 bases between.